The sequence of this T cell receptor (beta chain) was determined in a study of blood T cell repertoires in COVID-19. Individuals aged roughly 18 to 95 years were recruited from roughly 22 US areas. Assignments of participants to cohorts depended upon their own reported clinical history. In the original analysis: Estimation of nucleated cell counts relied on the amplification of reference gene primers. Generated by immunoSEQ multiplex PCR, the TCRdb table keeps only in-frame clones and is missing some. For V, J and clone size, that table is used; D and trimming come from the DNA. The table shows approximately 65,000 clones, with just over 70% occurring only once. The sequence was obtained from a woman in her sixties or seventies who had been exposed to COVID-19. The source material was PBMCs or T cells enriched from blood (not recorded which).

CDR3 nucleotide sequence: TGCAGCGCAGTCCCACAGGCGGAAGGCTACACCTTC. As protein: CSAVPQAEGYTF. This chain links TRBV29-1 with TRBJ1-2, with D possibly matching TRBD1 (5 bases). Trimming took 7 bases from V and 8 from J, leaving 17 bases between them. This CDR3 region has 12 residues. From germline, CDR1 is SQVTM and CDR2 ANQGSEA.